Listed here are 9 T cell receptor beta chains from one sample, sequenced in a study of T cell repertoires in cytomegalovirus infection. Their target antigens are unknown. TCRdb re-called the reads through MiXCR, storing one row per CDR3 protein. The sample has some 920,000 distinct CDR3 sequences; roughly 30% are singletons. Source: cultured CD8+ T cells from PBMCs, taken from culture after CMV antigen stimulation. These receptors all stem from a human donor in good health (CMV status not recorded). Some clones in this sample may be carry-over from other donors' samples.

Regarding this clonotype: This may come from a read error, since a much larger clone is one base off. The chain links TRBV7-2 to TRBJ2-5, with D possibly being TRBD2 (5 bases). Trimming pared 10 bases from V and 5 bases from J, leaving 17 bases between. CDR1 and CDR2 from the germline V gene are SGHTA and FQGNSA. The CDR3 extends over 13 amino acids. The CDR3 region has the DNA TGTGCCACCTCTAGAGGGATGGGGGAGACCCAGTACTTC. Translation: CATSRGMGETQYF.

V usage is TRBV19 and J usage is TRBJ1-5; D remains ambiguous. CDR3 size: 14 residues. Looked up from germline, CDR1 is LNHDA and CDR2 is SQIVND (reference sequence). The V and J ends lost 3 bases and 4 bases respectively, with 10 bases between them. CDR3 nucleotide sequence: TGTGCCAGTAGTATGGGTACCAGGAATCAGCCCCAGCATTTT. It codes for CASSMGTRNQPQHF.

This clonotype turned up a few times. The chain uses TRBV19 and TRBJ2-3, with a possible D match to TRBD2 (6 bases). The length of the CDR3 is 15 residues. With 10 bases removed from V and 0 bases from J, the gap between germline ends came to 17 bases. Germline CDR1 reads LNHDA; CDR2 reads SQIVND (reference sequence). The CDR3 here is CATNLAGRSTDTQYF. The CDR3 nucleotides read TGTGCCACCAACCTGGCGGGGAGAAGCACAGATACGCAGTATTTT.

The count of this clonotype is one. A clone one base away is much larger, so this may be a read error. The genes are TRBV7-6 and TRBJ2-1; maybe TRBD1 (6 bases). Germline V gene lookup returns CDR1 SGHVS and CDR2 FNYEAQ. Trimming removed 1 base from V and 5 bases from J, with 15 bases in between. The CDR3 loop spans 16 amino acids. The CDR3 sequence: CASSLGVGGSDNEQFF. As DNA, the CDR3 is TGTGCCAGCAGCTTAGGGGTTGGGGGCTCGGACAATGAGCAGTTCTTC.

This clonotype was counted a few times. The chain combines TRBV7-6 with TRBJ2-7; D possibly corresponds to TRBD2 (6 bases). Trimming took 5 bases from V and 6 from J, leaving 17 bases between them. Germline V CDR1 and CDR2: SGHVS, FNYEAQ. The CDR3 is made up of 14 amino acids. The CDR3 sequence is CASSLSGPGGEQYF. As DNA, the CDR3 is TGTGCCAGCAGCCTTAGCGGCCCTGGCGGCGAGCAGTACTTC.

This chain joins TRBV28 and TRBJ2-6; D remains unclear. The germline gives CDR1 MDHEN, CDR2 SYDVKM. CDR3 length equals 17 residues. Trimming pared 5 bases from V and 0 bases from J, leaving 14 bases between. The DNA of the CDR3 is TGTGCCAGCAGTCCCCGCACCCATCGCTCTGGGGCCAACGTCCTGACTTTC. Translation: CASSPRTHRSGANVLTF. The full variable domain, in which reference TRBV28 and TRBJ2-6 provide the parts outside the CDR3, is DVKVTQSSRYLVKRTGEKVFLECVQDMDHENMFWYRQDPGLGLRLIYFSYDVKMKEKGDIPEGYSVSREKKERFSLILESASTNQTSMYLCASSPRTHRSGANVLTFGAGSRLTVL.

The table lists this clonotype with a few counts. This sequence joins TRBV29-1 and TRBJ2-3; tentatively, D is TRBD2 (6 bases). The CDR3 length is 17 residues. The V end was cut by 2 bases, the J end by 3 bases, with 21 bases between. Per the germline V gene, CDR1 is SQVTM and CDR2 is ANQGSEA. Here the CDR3 reads CSVEQPGTRRNTDTQYF. The CDR3 DNA reads as TGCAGCGTTGAACAACCGGGGACTCGCCGCAATACAGATACGCAGTATTTT.

Only a few counts were recorded for this clonotype. This chain joins TRBV10-3 and TRBJ1-1; TRBD1 might be the D (6 bases). V was clipped by 10 bases and J by 3 bases, with 15 bases between them. This CDR3 region has 13 residues. In germline, CDR1 is ENHRY, CDR2 SYGVKD. CDR3 loop: CATTIQGYTEAFF. The CDR3 DNA reads TGTGCCACGACCATACAGGGTTACACTGAAGCTTTCTTT.

This clonotype has just a few counts. The V gene is TRBV6-1, the J gene TRBJ1-3; D is undetermined. The V gene's germline CDR1 is MNHNS and CDR2 SASEGT. The CDR3 length is 14 residues. Trimming took 11 bases from V and 0 from J, leaving 14 bases between them. DNA of the CDR3: TGTGCCGCGGCGCCTACCCTCTCTGGAAACACCATATATTTT. Encoded protein: CAAAPTLSGNTIYF.